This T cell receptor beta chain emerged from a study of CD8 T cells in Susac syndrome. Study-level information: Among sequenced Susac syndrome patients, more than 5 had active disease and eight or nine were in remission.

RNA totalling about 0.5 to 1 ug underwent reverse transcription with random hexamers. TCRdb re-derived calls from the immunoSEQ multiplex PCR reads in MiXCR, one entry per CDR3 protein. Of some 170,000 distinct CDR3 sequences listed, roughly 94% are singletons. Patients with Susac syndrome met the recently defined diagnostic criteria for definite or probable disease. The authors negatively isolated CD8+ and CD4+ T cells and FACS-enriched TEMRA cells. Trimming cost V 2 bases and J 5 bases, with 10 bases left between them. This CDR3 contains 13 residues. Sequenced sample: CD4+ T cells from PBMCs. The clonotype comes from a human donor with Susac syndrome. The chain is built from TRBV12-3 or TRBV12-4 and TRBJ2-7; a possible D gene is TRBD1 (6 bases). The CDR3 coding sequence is TGTGCCAGCAGTTTAATGGGGGCCCACGAGCAGTACTTC. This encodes CASSLMGAHEQYF.